This TCR beta chain was captured in a study of Graves' ophthalmopathy and Graves' hyperthyroidism. Whole-study context: The stable label applied to hyperthyroidism with no ophthalmopathy within 18 months of follow-up.

V shed 10 bases and J shed 0 bases, with 13 bases lying between them. This CDR3 is built from 13 residues. Germline lookup yields CDR1 ENHRY and CDR2 SYGVKD. Exclusion applied to patients with other autoimmune diseases, uncontrolled infections, pregnancy or lactation. This clonotype was detected only a few times. Its specificity is unknown. The study's findings and limits: Also, most clonotypes expanded in the thyroid above 0.001 frequency appeared in blood.

Amplification targeted the TCR beta CDR3 regions, with RNA transcripts as the source material. Investigators did first-round RT-PCR with HTBI primers, then second-round multiplex PCR. One entry per CDR3 protein results from TCRdb running MiXCR on the multiplex PCR reads. The data contain a few hundred thousand distinct CDR3 sequences, about 40% of them seen just once; the ten biggest clones take up roughly 4%. J is TRBJ2-7 and V is TRBV10-3; D possibly matches TRBD1 or TRBD2 (5 bases each). This clonotype was obtained from an adult man with Graves' hyperthyroidism. The sequenced material came from peripheral blood or thyroid tissue (not recorded which). The CDR3 DNA reads TGTGCCACCGGGGCTAGTCACTCCTACGAGCAGTACTTC. This encodes CATGASHSYEQYF.